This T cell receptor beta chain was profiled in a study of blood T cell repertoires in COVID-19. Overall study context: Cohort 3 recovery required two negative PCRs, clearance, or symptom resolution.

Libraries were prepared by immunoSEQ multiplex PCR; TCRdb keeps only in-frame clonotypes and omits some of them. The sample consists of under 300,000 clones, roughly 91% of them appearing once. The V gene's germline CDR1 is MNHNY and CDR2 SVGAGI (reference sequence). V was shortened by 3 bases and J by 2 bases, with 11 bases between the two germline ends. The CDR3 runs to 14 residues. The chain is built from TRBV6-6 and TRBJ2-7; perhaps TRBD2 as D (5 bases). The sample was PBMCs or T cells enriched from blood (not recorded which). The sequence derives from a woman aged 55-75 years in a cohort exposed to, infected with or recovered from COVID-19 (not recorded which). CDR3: CASSYLERTYEQYF. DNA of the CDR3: TGTGCCAGCAGTTATTTAGAGCGGACCTACGAGCAGTACTTC.